The rows below give T cell receptor beta chains drawn from one sample of a study of technical replicates of blood from a handful of donors. Generated by immunoSEQ multiplex PCR, the TCRdb table keeps only in-frame clones and is missing some. The repertoire holds roughly 60,000 clones, with approximately 86% as singletons. Material for sequencing was PBMCs. These receptors all come from a human donor in good health. Some clones in this sample may be carry-over from other donors' samples. CDR3s include the opening cysteine and the closing phenylalanine or tryptophan. The order of the fields is J gene, clone size, D gene, V gene, CDR3 protein, CDR3 DNA. The D gene is left open where the match is weak. Size is stated for part of the rows, as once, few or many counts, or as a class when the clone is expanded.

J: TRBJ1-2
size: -
D: -
V: TRBV20-1
CDR3: CSALPGYGYTF
DNA: TGCAGTGCTCTGCCGGGCTATGGCTACACCTTC

J: TRBJ2-7
size: -
D: -
V: TRBV6-1
CDR3: CASSGQRRASFSYEQYF
DNA: TGTGCCAGCAGTGGGCAGAGGAGGGCGTCGTTCTCCTACGAGCAGTACTTC

J: TRBJ2-1
size: once
D: TRBD2
V: TRBV7-8
CDR3: CASSFRASGGSSYNEQFF
DNA: TGTGCCAGCAGCTTTCGAGCTAGCGGGGGTAGCTCCTACAATGAGCAGTTCTTC

J: TRBJ2-2
size: -
D: TRBD2
V: TRBV7-9
CDR3: CASSKVAGEVTGELFF
DNA: TGTGCCAGCAGCAAAGTAGCGGGAGAGGTTACCGGGGAGCTGTTTTTT

J: TRBJ2-7
size: -
D: TRBD1
V: TRBV27
CDR3: CASRRPGQGAGEQYF
DNA: TGTGCCAGCAGGCGACCGGGACAGGGGGCGGGCGAGCAGTACTTC

J: TRBJ2-3
size: -
D: TRBD2
V: TRBV7-2
CDR3: CASSLLAGGGLGDTQYF
DNA: TGTGCCAGCAGCTTGTTAGCGGGAGGTGGTCTGGGAGATACGCAGTATTTT

J: TRBJ2-1
size: -
D: TRBD2
V: TRBV7-3
CDR3: CASSPRLAGVVSNEQFF
DNA: TGTGCCAGCAGCCCGCGACTAGCGGGAGTGGTTTCCAATGAGCAGTTCTTC

J: TRBJ2-1
size: -
D: -
V: TRBV7-8
CDR3: CASSPRAGGGYNEQFF
DNA: TGTGCCAGCAGCCCCAGGGCCGGGGGAGGCTACAATGAGCAGTTCTTC

J: TRBJ2-1
size: -
D: -
V: TRBV11-3
CDR3: CASSLRENEQFF
DNA: TGTGCCAGCAGCTTAAGAGAGAATGAGCAGTTCTTC

J: TRBJ2-7
size: -
D: TRBD2
V: TRBV6-4
CDR3: CASSDSRVAGGLEQYF
DNA: TGTGCCAGCAGTGACTCTAGGGTAGCGGGAGGCCTCGAGCAGTACTTC

J: TRBJ1-6
size: -
D: -
V: TRBV30
CDR3: CAWRSWQYNSPLHF
DNA: TGTGCCTGGAGATCATGGCAGTATAATTCACCCCTCCACTTT

J: TRBJ1-2
size: -
D: TRBD1
V: TRBV5-8
CDR3: CASSPRRTGGNYGYTF
DNA: TGTGCCAGCAGCCCTCGACGGACAGGCGGTAACTATGGCTACACCTTC

J: TRBJ2-6
size: -
D: -
V: TRBV19
CDR3: CASSTPGLHSGANVLTF
DNA: TGTGCCAGTAGTACGCCGGGACTCCACTCTGGGGCCAACGTCCTGACTTTC

J: TRBJ2-1
size: -
D: -
V: TRBV30
CDR3: CAWEGESYNEQFF
DNA: TGTGCCTGGGAGGGGGAATCCTACAATGAGCAGTTCTTC

J: TRBJ2-7
size: -
D: -
V: TRBV6-5
CDR3: CASSYLGNSYEQYF
DNA: TGTGCCAGCAGTTACCTCGGGAACTCCTACGAGCAGTACTTC

J: TRBJ2-7
size: -
D: TRBD1
V: TRBV2
CDR3: CASSGSGTGGNEQYF
DNA: TGTGCCAGCAGTGGATCCGGGACAGGGGGCAACGAGCAGTACTTC

J: TRBJ2-2
size: -
D: TRBD2
V: TRBV5-6
CDR3: CASRVLGLDFRVYTGELFF
DNA: TGTGCCAGCAGGGTACTGGGACTAGACTTCAGGGTATACACCGGGGAGCTGTTTTTT

J: TRBJ1-3
size: -
D: -
V: TRBV6-5
CDR3: CASSYSSRTGNTIYF
DNA: TGTGCCAGCAGTTACTCGTCCAGGACTGGAAACACCATATATTTT

J: TRBJ2-2
size: -
D: -
V: TRBV5-1
CDR3: CASSLESRSGELFF
DNA: TGCGCCAGCAGCTTGGAGAGCCGGTCCGGGGAGCTGTTTTTT

J: TRBJ1-5
size: -
D: -
V: TRBV30
CDR3: CAWSVRRNQPQHF
DNA: TGTGCCTGGAGTGTACGCAGAAATCAGCCCCAGCATTTT

J: TRBJ2-2
size: -
D: -
V: TRBV4-2
CDR3: CASSQAGTSNTGELFF
DNA: TGTGCCAGCAGCCAAGCCGGGACTTCGAACACCGGGGAGCTGTTTTTT

J: TRBJ1-1
size: -
D: -
V: TRBV4-1
CDR3: CASSQDSPEAFF
DNA: TGCGCCAGCAGCCAAGATAGCCCTGAAGCTTTCTTT

J: TRBJ1-5
size: -
D: -
V: TRBV30
CDR3: CAWSDGNQPQHF
DNA: TGTGCCTGGAGTGACGGGAATCAGCCCCAGCATTTT

J: TRBJ1-2
size: -
D: -
V: TRBV5-6
CDR3: CASSLPAGRVDGYTF
DNA: TGTGCCAGCAGCCTGCCCGCCGGGAGGGTGGATGGCTACACCTTC

J: TRBJ2-1
size: -
D: TRBD2
V: TRBV9
CDR3: CASSVDTSGTYNEQFF
DNA: TGTGCCAGCAGCGTAGACACTAGCGGGACTTACAATGAGCAGTTCTTC

J: TRBJ2-3
size: few
D: TRBD2
V: TRBV2
CDR3: CASSRIRTSGRTSTDTQYF
DNA: TGTGCCAGCAGCAGAATCCGGACTAGCGGGAGGACTAGCACAGATACGCAGTATTTT

J: TRBJ2-5
size: -
D: TRBD2
V: TRBV7-3
CDR3: CASSLGLGQETQYF
DNA: TGTGCCAGCAGCTTAGGACTAGGCCAGGAGACCCAGTACTTC

J: TRBJ1-3
size: -
D: -
V: TRBV4-1
CDR3: CASSQDEGGGRTIYF
DNA: TGCGCCAGCAGCCAAGATGAGGGGGGGGGTCGCACCATATATTTT

J: TRBJ2-3
size: -
D: TRBD2
V: TRBV5-6
CDR3: CASSFLQRGPYF
DNA: TGTGCCAGCAGCTTTCTCCAGCGGGGCCCCTATTTT

J: TRBJ2-3
size: -
D: -
V: TRBV9
CDR3: CASSPYGHHTDTQYF
DNA: TGTGCCAGCAGCCCCTACGGACACCACACAGATACGCAGTATTTT

J: TRBJ2-4
size: -
D: TRBD1
V: TRBV2
CDR3: CASGSGTGIGKNIQYF
DNA: TGTGCCAGCGGCTCCGGGACAGGGATAGGCAAAAACATTCAGTACTTC

J: TRBJ2-7
size: -
D: -
V: TRBV6-5
CDR3: CASSYSRDTSPYEQYF
DNA: TGTGCCAGCAGTTACTCTAGGGACACAAGTCCCTACGAGCAGTACTTC

J: TRBJ1-3
size: -
D: -
V: TRBV7-9
CDR3: CASSLQRPLLLWGNTIYF
DNA: TGTGCCAGCAGCTTACAGCGGCCGTTACTTCTTTGGGGAAACACCATATATTTT

J: TRBJ2-6
size: -
D: -
V: TRBV4-2
CDR3: CASSQAEGSGANVLTF
DNA: TGTGCCAGCAGCCAAGCTGAGGGCTCTGGGGCCAACGTCCTGACTTTC

J: TRBJ1-1
size: -
D: -
V: TRBV19
CDR3: CASGTSVDEAFF
DNA: TGTGCCAGTGGGACATCAGTTGATGAAGCTTTCTTT

J: TRBJ2-1
size: many
D: TRBD1
V: TRBV5-1
CDR3: CASSSSGGYNEQFF
DNA: TGCGCCAGCAGCTCCTCAGGGGGCTACAATGAGCAGTTCTTC

J: TRBJ2-5
size: -
D: -
V: TRBV7-9
CDR3: CASSSGGGAQETQYF
DNA: TGTGCCAGCAGTTCCGGTGGCGGGGCCCAAGAGACCCAGTACTTC

J: TRBJ1-1
size: -
D: -
V: TRBV25-1
CDR3: CASSEFGGALMNTEAFF
DNA: TGTGCCAGCAGTGAATTCGGGGGGGCCCTAATGAACACTGAAGCTTTCTTT

J: TRBJ2-3
size: -
D: -
V: TRBV5-1
CDR3: CASSYLGVGADTQYF
DNA: TGCGCCAGCTCCTACCTTGGGGTCGGGGCAGATACGCAGTATTTT

J: TRBJ1-3
size: -
D: -
V: TRBV7-9
CDR3: CASSLEALTGNTIYF
DNA: TGTGCCAGCAGCTTAGAAGCGCTTACTGGAAACACCATATATTTT